These 30 T cell receptor beta chains were all obtained from the same sample, sequenced in a study of early T cells in non-severe SARS-CoV-2 infection. TCRdb redid the calling of the 5' RACE reads with MiXCR, one entry per CDR3 protein. The sample lists tens of thousands of distinct CDR3 sequences; over 12% were seen once. The sequencing input was whole blood. Receptor source: an adult who was a healthcare worker with PCR-confirmed SARS-CoV-2 infection or an uninfected control (not recorded which).

This clonotype was seen ten or more times. The CDR3 is CASSQYQETQYF. The CDR3 DNA sequence: TGTGCCAGCAGTCAGTACCAAGAGACCCAGTACTTC. V usage is TRBV2 and J usage is TRBJ2-5; D is undetermined. Deletions cut 5 bases from V and 0 bases from J, with 4 bases between. CDR1 and CDR2 (germline): SNHLY, FYNNEI. The CDR3 covers 12 residues. The variable domain in full, with the rest retrieved from reference TRBV2 and TRBJ2-5, is EPEVTQTPSHQVTQMGQEVILRCVPISNHLYFYWYRQILGQKVEFLVSFYNNEISEKSEIFDDQFSVERPDGSNFTLKIRSTKLEDSAMYFCASSQYQETQYFGPGTRLLVL.

This clonotype has a handful of counts. V usage is TRBV6-1 and J usage is TRBJ2-6, with a possible D match to TRBD1 (6 bases). Germline CDR1 MNHNS, CDR2 SASEGT. Trimming shortened V by 11 bases and J by 4 bases, and 21 bases separated the two germline ends. The CDR3 sequence is 16 residues long. CDR3 region: CALRDKGRDGANVLTF. CDR3 nucleotide sequence: TGTGCCCTCCGGGACAAGGGGCGCGACGGGGCCAACGTCCTGACTTTC.

V gene TRBV6-2 or TRBV6-3 combines with J gene TRBJ1-5; 7 nucleotides line up with TRBD1. Trimming took 7 bases from V and 7 from J; bases not matched to a gene: 10. This CDR3 has 14 residues. Germline-derived CDR1 and CDR2 are MNHEY and SVGEGT. The CDR3 sequence: CASNRAQGFQPQHF. In DNA form, the CDR3 reads TGTGCCAGCAACCGGGCACAGGGGTTCCAGCCCCAGCATTTT.

This clonotype was counted ten times or more. This chain links TRBV9 with TRBJ2-2; possibly TRBD1 or TRBD2 for D (5 bases each). The germline V gene encodes CDR1 SGDLS and CDR2 YYNGEE. The CDR3 extends over 16 amino acids. The V and J ends lost 2 bases and 0 bases respectively, with 11 bases between them. In DNA form, the CDR3 reads TGTGCCAGCAGCGTGGCTGGGACCACGAACACCGGGGAGCTGTTTTTT. The encoded protein is CASSVAGTTNTGELFF. Full variable domain (missing parts from reference TRBV9 and TRBJ2-2): DSGVTQTPKHLITATGQRVTLRCSPRSGDLSVYWYQQSLDQGLQFLIQYYNGEERAKGNILERFSAQQFPDLHSELNLSSLELGDSALYFCASSVAGTTNTGELFFGEGSRLTVL.

The chain is built from TRBV5-1 and TRBJ1-4; D is unclear. Trimming cost V 3 bases and J 3 bases, with 9 bases left between them. Looked up from germline, CDR1 is SGHRS and CDR2 is YFSETQ. This CDR3 has 14 residues. The CDR3 coding sequence is TGCGCCAGCAGCTATGGGCGGCCTAATGAAAAACTGTTTTTT. The encoded protein is CASSYGRPNEKLFF.

This clonotype was seen a few times. The V gene is TRBV27, the J gene TRBJ2-7; D gene uncertain. The CDR3 runs 15 residues. In germline, CDR1 is MNHEY, CDR2 SMNVEV (reference sequence). V shed 2 bases and J shed 3 bases, with 14 bases lying between them. The CDR3 protein is CASSLRLGLGYEQYF. Here the CDR3 DNA reads TGTGCCAGCAGTTTAAGGCTGGGGTTGGGCTACGAGCAGTACTTC.

The chain carries TRBV29-1 and TRBJ2-3; 11 bases are a match to TRBD2. This CDR3 comprises 16 residues. The V gene's germline CDR1 is SQVTM and CDR2 ANQGSEA. V shed 2 bases and J 3 bases; nucleotides not matched to a gene: 7. The CDR3: CSVERTSGSRTDTQYF. CDR3 coding DNA: TGCAGCGTTGAAAGAACTAGCGGGAGTCGGACAGATACGCAGTATTTT.

V and J are TRBV2 and TRBJ2-1; 9 nucleotides align to TRBD2. Germline trimming cut 7 bases from V and 9 bases from J; bases unmatched to any gene: 7. The germline CDR1 and CDR2 sequences are SNHLY and FYNNEI. The CDR3 sequence is 13 residues long. CDR3 bases: TGTGCCAGCAAAAGCGGGAGGACGGGTGAGCAGTTCTTC. It codes for CASKSGRTGEQFF.

The chain is built from TRBV6-5 and TRBJ2-3; D is possibly TRBD2 (6 bases). The CDR3 length is 17 residues. V was pared by 0 bases and J by 0 bases, with 13 bases between. The germline V gene encodes CDR1 MNHEY and CDR2 SVGAGI. CDR3 bases: TGTGCCAGCAGTTACTCCCTTGGGAGGCTTAGCACAGATACGCAGTATTTT. Translated, it gives CASSYSLGRLSTDTQYF.

The sample holds a few counts of this clonotype. In DNA, the CDR3 is TGTGCCAGCAGTTACATACGGGGGGGCCGGAAGACCCAGTACTTC. Amino acids: CASSYIRGGRKTQYF. V is TRBV6-5 and J is TRBJ2-5; 8 nucleotides match TRBD2. Germline V lookup: CDR1 MNHEY, CDR2 SVGAGI. The CDR3 length is 15 residues. The J segment lost 6 bases and the V segment lost 2 bases, leaving 8 bases of the junction unmatched.

This clonotype has at least ten counts. The rearrangement links TRBV5-4 to TRBJ1-1; D is uncertain. Trimming left V 9 bases short and J 8 bases short, with 17 bases between. The CDR3 consists of 12 residues. The germline CDR1 and CDR2 sequences are SGHNT and YYREEE (reference sequence). The CDR3 region is CATDEGFGEAFF. CDR3 nucleotides: TGTGCCACCGACGAGGGATTCGGGGAAGCTTTCTTT.

In this sample, this clonotype turned up many times. The chain joins TRBV24-1 to TRBJ2-5; the D gene could be TRBD1 or TRBD2 (5 bases each). The CDR3 consists of 15 residues. The V gene's germline CDR1 is KGHDR and CDR2 SFDVKD. V was shortened by 4 bases and J by 7 bases, with 18 bases between the two germline ends. CDR3 sequence: CATSDLNGDARTQYF. In nucleotides, the CDR3 is TGTGCCACCAGTGACTTAAACGGGGACGCTAGGACCCAGTACTTC.

V gene TRBV12-3 or TRBV12-4 combines with J gene TRBJ2-1; 10 bases align to TRBD2. The CDR3 totals 16 residues. The V segment lost 7 bases and the J segment 7 bases; nucleotides outside the gene matches: 13. CDR3 coding DNA: TGTGCCAGCACCTGGGGTAGCGGGAGGAGTGGGAATGAGCAGTTCTTC. Its protein is CASTWGSGRSGNEQFF.

This clonotype appeared many times. In DNA, the CDR3 is TGCAGTGCTCGGCCCATCAACGAGCAGTACTTC. It codes for CSARPINEQYF. This rearrangement joins TRBV20-1 to TRBJ2-7; D unresolved. The CDR3 sequence is 11 residues long. Trimming shortened V by 5 bases and J by 5 bases, and 10 bases separated the two germline ends. Germline loops: CDR1 DFQATT, CDR2 SNEGSKA (reference sequence).

This clonotype was found many times. This rearrangement joins TRBV29-1 to TRBJ2-7; a possible D gene is TRBD1 (5 bases). The CDR3 has 13 amino acids. V lost 3 bases, J lost 2 bases, and 11 bases lay in between. The V gene's germline CDR1 is SQVTM and CDR2 ANQGSEA. CDR3 protein: CSVEQGSTYEQYF. The CDR3 DNA reads as TGCAGCGTTGAGCAGGGATCCACCTACGAGCAGTACTTC.

In its sample, this clonotype was seen many times. The chain carries TRBV20-1 and TRBJ2-2; maybe TRBD1 (6 bases). The CDR3 loop spans 19 amino acids. Trimming left V 0 bases short and J 0 bases short, with 20 bases between. The germline V gene encodes CDR1 DFQATT and CDR2 SNEGSKA (reference sequence). As DNA, the CDR3 is TGCAGTGCTAGAGATAACCAGGGGCGACTTGGAGCGAACACCGGGGAGCTGTTTTTT. It encodes CSARDNQGRLGANTGELFF.

This clonotype was counted a few times. The rearrangement uses TRBV12-3 or TRBV12-4 and TRBJ2-3; 8 bases line up with TRBD2. V dropped 6 bases and J dropped 4; count of bases not matched to a gene: 3. The CDR3 consists of 13 residues. In DNA, the CDR3 is TGTGCCAGCAGCCCAGCGGGGGCAGATACGCAGTATTTT. Its protein product is CASSPAGADTQYF.

This clonotype was found a few times. This rearrangement joins TRBV6-5 to TRBJ2-7; D is ambiguous. The CDR3 totals 13 residues. CDR1 MNHEY and CDR2 SVGAGI come from the germline V gene. Deletions cut 6 bases from V and 6 bases from J, with 15 bases between. The CDR3 bases are TGTGCCAGCAGCTTACAATCGGGTTCCGAGCAGTACTTC. This codes for CASSLQSGSEQYF.

The rearrangement joins TRBV30 to TRBJ1-2; 7 bases agree with TRBD1. The CDR3 is 12 residues long. Germline CDR1 GTSNPN, CDR2 SVGIG (reference sequence). Trimming took 5 bases from V and 2 from J; bases not matched to a gene: 2. The CDR3 coding sequence is TGTGCCTGGGGAGGGGGCAACTATGGCTACACCTTC. This codes for CAWGGGNYGYTF.

This clonotype was counted a few times. The V gene is TRBV20-1, the J gene TRBJ2-1; D is unresolved. The V gene's germline CDR1 is DFQATT and CDR2 SNEGSKA (reference sequence). Between the trimmed V and J ends, which lost 8 bases and 5 bases, there was a span of 22 bases. This CDR3 region has 15 residues. CDR3 bases: TGCAGTACGAGAACGAAGGCTAGGAGAAACAATGAGCAGTTCTTC. Translated, it gives CSTRTKARRNNEQFF.

Many counts were recorded for this clonotype. The chain couples TRBV28 to TRBJ1-5; the match to TRBD1 covers 8 bases. With 3 bases clipped from V and 0 bases from J, the junction kept 1 base outside the gene matches. The germline V gene has CDR1 MDHEN and CDR2 SYDVKM. The CDR3 covers 15 residues. The CDR3 region has the DNA TGTGCCAGCAGTTTGACAGGGGCTAGCAATCAGCCCCAGCATTTT. As protein: CASSLTGASNQPQHF.

This clonotype was counted a few times. CDR3 sequence: CASSLRGTGGEQYF. The CDR3 region has the DNA TGTGCCAGCAGTTTGAGAGGAACAGGTGGCGAGCAGTACTTC. This sequence joins TRBV27 and TRBJ2-7; weak D call: TRBD1 (5 bases). Germline V gene data show CDR1 as MNHEY and CDR2 as SMNVEV (reference sequence). V lost 3 bases to trimming and J lost 6 bases, with 15 bases between them. CDR3 length equals 14 residues.

The table lists this clonotype with a few counts. The chain joins TRBV6-5 to TRBJ1-1; 9 positions agree with TRBD1. The ends lost 1 base at V and 6 bases at J; junction bases unmatched: 6. The V gene's germline CDR1 is MNHEY and CDR2 SVGAGI. The CDR3 is made up of 15 amino acids. The CDR3 is CASSYLGQGGPEAFF. CDR3 nucleotides: TGTGCCAGCAGTTACTTGGGACAGGGAGGGCCTGAAGCTTTCTTT.

In its sample, this clonotype was seen a few times. The rearrangement links TRBV29-1 to TRBJ2-7, with D hard to call. V was cut by 8 bases and J by 2 bases, with 19 bases left in between. CDR3 length equals 14 residues. Germline CDR1 reads SQVTM; CDR2 reads ANQGSEA. The CDR3 DNA is TGCAGCTTCTCCCGGTCGGAGACGGCCTACGAGCAGTACTTC. It translates to CSFSRSETAYEQYF.

This clonotype came up many times. The chain uses TRBV20-1 and TRBJ1-1; no clear D. The germline CDR1 and CDR2 sequences are DFQATT and SNEGSKA (reference sequence). V gave up 0 bases and J gave up 0 bases, with 8 bases separating them. CDR3 length equals 14 residues. CDR3: CSARDHRVNTEAFF. The CDR3 region has the DNA TGCAGTGCTAGAGATCACCGAGTGAACACTGAAGCTTTCTTT.

The rearrangement links TRBV29-1 to TRBJ1-1, with D possibly TRBD1 on 6 matching bases. Germline V gene lookup returns CDR1 SQVTM and CDR2 ANQGSEA. Trimming cost V 7 bases and J 2 bases, with 14 bases left between them. This CDR3 has 13 amino acids. The DNA for the CDR3 is TGCAGCGCGTCTGGACAGCTCAACACTGAAGCTTTCTTT. This codes for CSASGQLNTEAFF.

This clonotype appeared many times. The rearrangement uses TRBV6-2 or TRBV6-3 and TRBJ2-1, with 11 nucleotides matching TRBD2. Losses at the gene ends were 6 bases for V and 8 bases for J; bases not matched to a gene: 12. Germline values: CDR1 MNHEY, CDR2 SVGEGT. The CDR3 contains 16 residues. The CDR3 region has the DNA TGTGCCAGCAGCGAGCCTATAGCGGGAGGGCCCCATGAGCAGTTCTTC. Encoded protein: CASSEPIAGGPHEQFF.

This clonotype was detected many times. V usage is TRBV9 and J usage is TRBJ1-5; 9 bases agree with TRBD1. The CDR3 consists of 15 residues. Trimming cost V 5 bases and J 4 bases; bases outside gene matches: 7. Germline CDR1 and CDR2: SGDLS and YYNGEE. CDR3 sequence: CASSAQGAGNQPQHF. DNA for the CDR3: TGTGCCAGCAGTGCACAGGGGGCTGGGAATCAGCCCCAGCATTTT.

Ten or more counts support this clonotype. The V call is TRBV6-6, the J call TRBJ1-5; D gene uncertain. CDR1 MNHNY and CDR2 SVGAGI come from the germline V gene (reference sequence). V was clipped by 0 bases and J by 6 bases, with 6 bases between them. The CDR3 is made up of 13 amino acids. The CDR3 region has the DNA TGTGCCAGCAGTTACTCGAAAGCTCAGCCCCAGCATTTT. Its protein is CASSYSKAQPQHF.

At least ten counts were recorded for this clonotype. This rearrangement joins TRBV2 to TRBJ2-5; 7 bases align to TRBD2. The CDR3 contains 13 residues. Per germline, CDR1 SNHLY and CDR2 FYNNEI. V was pared by 6 bases and J by 5 bases, with 6 bases of the junction left unmatched. The DNA for the CDR3 is TGTGCCAGCAGGGCGGGAGCATTGGAGACCCAGTACTTC. This gives the protein CASRAGALETQYF.